Presented here are 3 T cell receptor beta chains from one specimen sequenced in a study of type 1 regulatory T cells. The antigens of these receptors remain unknown. TCRdb ran MiXCR on the reads and lists one entry per CDR3 protein. The repertoire includes approximately 43,000 distinct CDR3 sequences, 10% to 15% of them detected once, and around 8% sits in the top ten. The sequenced sample consisted of cultured non-Tr1 T cells, either the whole culture or a sorted T cell fraction (not recorded which). Every receptor here comes from a human donor in good health.

This clonotype was seen a few times. The genes are TRBV5-1 and TRBJ1-6; D perhaps matches TRBD1 (5 bases). The V and J ends lost 0 bases and 9 bases respectively, with 10 bases between them. Germline V gene lookup returns CDR1 SGHRS and CDR2 YFSETQ. CDR3 size: 14 residues. The DNA of the CDR3 is TGCGCCAGCAGCTTGGGAGGGGTTGGTTCACCCCTCCACTTT. Protein: CASSLGGVGSPLHF. The whole variable domain, remainder taken from reference TRBV5-1 and TRBJ1-6, is KAGVTQTPRYLIKTRGQQVTLSCSPISGHRSVSWYQQTPGQGLQFLFEYFSETQRNKGNFPGRFSGRQFSNSRSEMNVSTLELGDSALYLCASSLGGVGSPLHFGNGTRLTVT.

A note on this clonotype: This may be a read error, as it is one base from a much larger clone. J is TRBJ1-5 and V is TRBV30, with a weak D call TRBD1 (6 bases). Matching the DNA end better, TRBJ2-3 makes the J call doubtful. CDR3 length: 13 residues. The germline gives CDR1 GTSNPN, CDR2 SVGIG (reference sequence). Here the CDR3 DNA reads TGTGCCTGGAGTCCTACAGGGCATCAGCCCCAGTATTTT. Its translation: CAWSPTGHQPQYF.

This clonotype is classed as medium-sized. This rearrangement joins TRBV5-1 to TRBJ2-7; TRBD2 aligns across 10 bases. Losses at the gene ends were 1 base for V and 3 bases for J; bases not matched to a gene: 4. The CDR3 loop spans 15 amino acids. Germline CDR1 and CDR2: SGHRS and YFSETQ. The CDR3 DNA follows: TGCGCCAGCAGCTTGCTAGCGGGAGATTTCTACGAGCAGTACTTC. Protein sequence: CASSLLAGDFYEQYF.